This T cell receptor beta chain was identified in a study of blood T cells in healthy people across ages. To note about this clonotype: No antigen is known for it.

Combining a sample-barcoded 5' primer with a J-beta primer mix, a second PCR ran for about 7 to 11 cycles. Each of the cDNA molecules was tagged by a template-switch adaptor with 12 random nucleotides. One entry per CDR3 protein results from TCRdb running MiXCR on the 5' RACE reads. Of 1.6 million or so distinct CDR3 sequences listed, 30% to 35% are singletons. CDR1 MDHEN and CDR2 SYDVKM come from the germline V gene. The CDR3 is 14 amino acids. V gave up 8 bases and J gave up 5 bases, with 16 bases separating them. Study conclusions and caveats: TCR beta diversity, measured per million T cells, fell in a roughly linear way with age.

Isolated per sample were at least 6 million PBMCs. The sequence was collected from a woman in her thirties in good health. J is TRBJ2-1 and V is TRBV28; D gene uncertain. The sequencing input was blood. Here the CDR3 DNA reads TGTGCCAGCTCTACACTTTACCTTCACAATGAGCAGTTCTTC. This encodes CASSTLYLHNEQFF.